Listed below are T cell receptor beta chains from one sample, sequenced in a study of T cell responses to AZD1222 COVID-19 vaccine. Assay: immunoSEQ multiplex PCR; the TCRdb copy retains only in-frame clones and omits some. The data show 130,000 or so clones, with approximately 85% seen just once and 7.9% held by the top ten. The sequences come from peripheral blood, collected 28 days after the second dose of the MenACWY control vaccine. Receptors were obtained from an adult who received the MenACWY meningococcal vaccine as a control. CDR3s include the opening cysteine and the closing phenylalanine or tryptophan. The D gene is left open where the match is weak. The size field is filled for only some rows; it gives once, few, many or a size class.

clone_size,j_call,v_call,d_call,cdr3_aa,cdr3_nt
NA,TRBJ1-5,TRBV6-1,TRBD1,CASSEVGRGPSQPQHF,TGTGCCAGCAGTGAAGTGGGCAGGGGGCCAAGTCAGCCCCAGCATTTT
NA,TRBJ2-3,TRBV3-1/TRBV3-2,NA,CASSQDIPGGTDTQYF,TGTGCCAGCAGCCAAGACATACCGGGGGGCACAGATACGCAGTATTTT
NA,TRBJ2-1,TRBV11-3,NA,CASARGGNEQFF,TGTGCCAGCGCCCGTGGTGGCAATGAGCAGTTCTTC
NA,TRBJ1-5,TRBV7-8,NA,CASSLDRGYQPQHF,TGTGCCAGCAGCCTAGACCGCGGGTATCAGCCCCAGCATTTT
NA,TRBJ2-7,TRBV2,NA,CASSEVASSYEQYF,TGTGCCAGCAGTGAAGTCGCTTCCTCCTACGAGCAGTACTTC
NA,TRBJ1-2,TRBV29-1,NA,CSVEGGWDRRGYTF,TGCAGCGTTGAGGGGGGATGGGACCGGAGGGGCTACACCTTC
NA,TRBJ2-1,TRBV19,TRBD2,CASRSLLAGLYNEQFF,TGTGCCAGTAGGTCCTTGTTAGCGGGCCTCTACAATGAGCAGTTCTTC
NA,TRBJ2-3,TRBV6-2/TRBV6-3,TRBD2,CASSYSSSGPTDTQYF,TGTGCCAGCAGTTACTCGTCTAGCGGGCCGACAGATACGCAGTATTTT
NA,TRBJ2-7,TRBV20-1,TRBD1,CSASSGTGGSYEQYF,TGCAGTGCTAGTTCCGGGACAGGGGGTTCCTACGAGCAGTACTTC
NA,TRBJ2-7,TRBV9,NA,CASSVGQLYEQYF,TGTGCCAGCAGCGTTGGGCAACTCTACGAGCAGTACTTC
NA,TRBJ2-5,TRBV2,TRBD2,CASSGLGTSEETQYF,TGTGCCAGCAGCGGGTTGGGGACTAGCGAAGAGACCCAGTACTTC
NA,TRBJ2-3,TRBV11-2,TRBD1,CASSSRTSRGHGTDTQYF,TGTGCCAGCAGCTCCCGAACCAGCAGGGGGCACGGCACAGATACGCAGTATTTT
once,TRBJ2-7,TRBV11-3,NA,CASSLDQGRSYEQYF,TGTGCCAGCAGCTTAGATCAGGGCAGATCCTACGAGCAGTACTTC
few,TRBJ1-1,TRBV9,NA,CASSTLGGTGETEAFF,TGTGCCAGCAGCACACTAGGGGGGACGGGGGAGACTGAAGCTTTCTTT
NA,TRBJ1-1,TRBV4-3,NA,CASSQGGATVNTEAFF,TGCGCCAGCAGCCAAGGCGGGGCCACGGTAAACACTGAAGCTTTCTTT
NA,TRBJ2-3,TRBV5-4,TRBD2,CASSVTSGGTDTQYF,TGTGCCAGCAGCGTGACTAGCGGGGGAACAGATACGCAGTATTTT
NA,TRBJ1-2,TRBV28,TRBD1,CASSGQGYGYTF,TGTGCCAGCAGCGGACAGGGCTATGGCTACACCTTC
NA,TRBJ1-5,TRBV7-2,NA,CASSGRVNQPQHF,TGTGCCAGCAGCGGAAGAGTTAATCAGCCCCAGCATTTT
NA,TRBJ1-1,TRBV19,NA,CASMTQGRNTEAFF,TGTGCCAGTATGACTCAGGGGCGGAACACTGAAGCTTTCTTT
NA,TRBJ1-2,TRBV7-9,NA,CASTRGGNGYTF,TGTGCCAGCACCCGGGGAGGGAATGGCTACACCTTC
NA,TRBJ2-1,TRBV6-5,NA,CASREASYDNEQFF,TGTGCCAGCAGGGAGGCTAGCTATGACAATGAGCAGTTCTTC
few,TRBJ1-1,TRBV3-1/TRBV3-2,NA,CASSQVGENTEAFF,TGTGCCAGCAGCCAAGTTGGAGAGAACACTGAAGCTTTCTTT
NA,TRBJ2-1,TRBV5-1,TRBD2,CASSLSISGSNEQFF,TGCGCCAGCAGCTTGAGTATTAGCGGGAGCAATGAGCAGTTCTTC
NA,TRBJ1-6,TRBV13,NA,CASSRAGNNSPLHF,TGTGCCAGCAGCCGGGCAGGGAATAATTCACCCCTCCACTTT
once,TRBJ1-1,TRBV7-9,TRBD1,CASSTGETEAFF,TGTGCCAGCAGTACAGGGGAAACTGAAGCTTTCTTT
NA,TRBJ2-3,TRBV3-1/TRBV3-2,NA,CASSPLADTQYF,TGTGCCAGCAGCCCCTTGGCAGATACGCAGTATTTT
NA,TRBJ1-2,TRBV5-1,NA,CASSLGAGNPIGYTF,TGCGCCAGCAGCTTGGGTGCGGGAAACCCCATTGGCTACACCTTC
NA,TRBJ1-2,TRBV7-2,NA,CASSLAPQGLYGYTF,TGTGCCAGCAGCTTAGCCCCCCAGGGACTCTATGGCTACACCTTC
once,TRBJ1-1,TRBV5-1,TRBD1,CASGSNLGQSNTEAFF,TGCGCCAGCGGAAGTAATTTGGGACAGTCGAACACTGAAGCTTTCTTT
once,TRBJ2-3,TRBV7-8,TRBD1,CASSSSGHEGDRGDTQYF,TGTGCCAGCAGCTCCTCGGGCCATGAGGGGGACAGGGGAGATACGCAGTATTTT
NA,TRBJ2-1,TRBV10-3,TRBD2,CAISGLAGYNEQFF,TGTGCCATCAGTGGACTAGCGGGGTACAATGAGCAGTTCTTC
few,TRBJ2-7,TRBV7-2,NA,CASSYADRLAYEQYF,TGTGCCAGCAGCTACGCAGACCGACTAGCCTACGAGCAGTACTTC
NA,TRBJ1-5,TRBV24-1,NA,CATSDSTEQPQHF,TGTGCCACCAGTGATTCGACAGAGCAGCCCCAGCATTTT
NA,TRBJ2-7,TRBV18,TRBD2,CASSPPRILGLASHLGEQYF,TGTGCCAGCTCACCACCTAGGATCCTCGGACTAGCGTCCCATCTGGGCGAGCAGTACTTC
NA,TRBJ2-3,TRBV27,TRBD1,CASSLRTGHITDTQYF,TGTGCCAGCAGTTTAAGGACAGGGCATATCACAGATACGCAGTATTTT
NA,TRBJ2-5,TRBV4-2,TRBD2,CASSQGTSGGQETQYF,TGTGCCAGCAGCCAGGGGACTAGCGGGGGCCAAGAGACCCAGTACTTC
NA,TRBJ1-5,TRBV24-1,NA,CATSGQSNQPQHF,TGTGCCACCAGTGGACAGAGCAATCAGCCCCAGCATTTT
NA,TRBJ1-1,TRBV7-3,NA,CASSLSVDTEAFF,TGTGCCAGCAGCTTATCGGTGGACACTGAAGCTTTCTTT
medium-sized,TRBJ1-1,TRBV3-1/TRBV3-2,TRBD1,CASSQDYPGQGFSTEAFF,TGTGCCAGCAGCCAAGATTATCCGGGACAGGGCTTCAGTACTGAAGCTTTCTTT
NA,TRBJ1-4,TRBV14,TRBD1,CASSPQTGSEKLFF,TGTGCCAGCAGCCCTCAGACAGGGTCTGAAAAACTGTTTTTT
NA,TRBJ2-1,TRBV7-2,TRBD2,CASSLSRLAGSYNEQFF,TGTGCCAGCAGCTTATCCCGGCTAGCGGGCTCCTACAATGAGCAGTTCTTC
NA,TRBJ2-7,TRBV7-2,NA,CASSFGTGFYEQYF,TGTGCCAGCAGCTTTGGAACAGGGTTCTACGAGCAGTACTTC
NA,TRBJ2-7,TRBV2,TRBD1,CASTGQRGHEQYF,TGTGCCAGTACGGGACAGAGGGGCCACGAGCAGTACTTC
NA,TRBJ2-5,TRBV11-2,TRBD1,CASSLYRGETQYF,TGTGCCAGCAGCTTATACAGGGGGGAGACCCAGTACTTC
medium-sized,TRBJ2-3,TRBV7-9,NA,CASSLPTRTPTDTQYF,TGTGCCAGCAGCCTACCTACCAGGACTCCCACAGATACGCAGTATTTT
NA,TRBJ1-3,TRBV6-5,NA,CASSPASGPGNTIYF,TGTGCCAGCAGCCCAGCCTCTGGGCCTGGAAACACCATATATTTT
NA,TRBJ1-1,TRBV10-3,NA,CAISEIAALPSGAFF,TGTGCCATCAGTGAGATTGCAGCTCTCCCGTCGGGAGCTTTCTTT
NA,TRBJ2-7,TRBV21-1,NA,CASSKEVKGPYEQYF,TGTGCCAGCAGCAAAGAGGTTAAAGGTCCCTACGAGCAGTACTTC
NA,TRBJ1-5,TRBV29-1,NA,CSVRTAWNQPQHF,TGCAGCGTGCGGACAGCATGGAATCAGCCCCAGCATTTT
NA,TRBJ1-4,TRBV19,NA,CASSSPRYNEKLFF,TGTGCCAGTAGTAGCCCTAGATATAATGAAAAACTGTTTTTT
NA,TRBJ1-6,TRBV5-1,NA,CASSLQEGNSPLHF,TGCGCCAGCAGCTTACAAGAGGGAAATTCACCCCTCCACTTT
NA,TRBJ2-1,TRBV3-1/TRBV3-2,TRBD2,CASSLRTSGRTYNEQFF,TGTGCCAGCAGCTTACGGACTAGCGGGAGGACCTACAATGAGCAGTTCTTC
NA,TRBJ2-7,TRBV11-3,NA,CASSLRGPGSSYEQYF,TGTGCCAGCAGCTTAAGGGGTCCGGGGAGCTCCTACGAGCAGTACTTC
NA,TRBJ2-5,TRBV6-5,TRBD2,CASNIAGGQETQYF,TGTGCCAGCAACATAGCGGGGGGACAAGAGACCCAGTACTTC
NA,TRBJ2-7,TRBV2,NA,CAIHRAAHFPSYEQYF,TGTGCAATACACAGGGCGGCACACTTTCCTTCCTACGAGCAGTACTTC